The subject of this entry is one TCR beta chain. Its binding antigen is unknown. No per-base quality is available; no much larger clone lies one base away. The donors were healthy, HIV-negative adults who had no recently reported acute infections or vaccinations. Every donor was a Caucasian adult residing in Nashville, Tennessee, USA. For unsorted samples, some 90 million PBMCs were counted and genomic DNA was extracted with the QIAamp DNA Blood Mini kit. Blood was collected by leukapheresis, and PBMCs were isolated by Ficoll-Histopaque density gradient centrifugation and then cryopreserved in liquid nitrogen vapor phase. This sample stems from a study of shared clonotypes between healthy human individuals (dated by TCRdb to the early 2020s). The study in broad terms: Two women and a few men aged 18 to 49 years were included in the cohort. Each donor's leukapheresis produced roughly between roughly 0.85 and 9 billion PBMCs. The study deeply sequenced blood TCR repertoires of about 5 healthy adults to estimate repertoire size and the extent of clonotype sharing between individuals. Different laboratories and diverse techniques were used to prepare libraries and sequence TCR repertoires, to increase sequencing depth and limit assay-specific biases.

Results and caveats for the whole study, not just this receptor: Because the study included only a small number of donors, the genetic and exposure-history diversity represented was limited. Sampling was restricted to blood, and TCR repertoires in tissue are likely to differ from TCR repertoires in blood. Based on pairwise subsampling, the degree of clonotype sharing among donors was expected to be affected by sequencing depth.

TCR CDR3 regions were amplified from genomic DNA by multiplex PCR using the deep immunoSEQ assay. For each cell subset, the extracted genomic DNA was distributed evenly across all wells of several immunoSEQ 96-well plates, and each plate served as one replicate. Each replicate PCR for unsorted PBMC received 300 to 350 ng genomic DNA, equal to around 30,000 T cell genomes. Genomic DNA from unsorted PBMC was sequenced over ten immunoSEQ deep assay plates. Purified libraries were quantified with a Qubit 3.0 fluorometer, sized on a Bioanalyzer 2100, and re-quantified with the KAPA Library Quantification kit. Every immunoSEQ 96-well plate was sequenced on a separate single-read 150-cycle Illumina NextSeq 550 flow cell. In the original analysis: The immunoSEQ output contained only junctional sequences without quality scores, so filtering could not match that applied to full-length reads. To assign V/J genes and CDR3, sequences were annotated against IMGT germline references using PyIR, a Python wrapper for IgBLAST v1.9. Any read was removed if the V/J assignment was weak (E-value above 1e-6), the CDR3 was missing, or the read contained stop codons, out-of-frame junctions, or ambiguous translated residues. V3J clonotypes were defined by identical inferred V gene, J gene, and CDR3 amino acid sequence. To compute the percentage overlap between repertoires, the number of shared unique clonotypes was divided by the size of the smaller repertoire. Repertoire richness was assessed with RTK rarefaction, the Chao1 estimator, and Recon v2.1 estimates of unobserved clonotypes. Sourced from immuneACCESS, this table was stored by TCRdb with only in-frame sequences that have V and J called. A share of the clones is absent; for the studies checked, an unresolved V gene accounts for under half, and the remainder has no known explanation. V and J calls and clone size are as listed in that table; D and trimming were resolved from the DNA. The sample table contains about 470,000 clones; only one count was recorded for about 85% of them. The top ten clones comprise around 13% of the sample.

Taken from the germline V gene, the CDR1 and CDR2 loops are SGHRS and YFSETQ. V is shortened by 0 bases, J by 2 bases, and the region joining them spans 11 bases. The CDR3 holds 15 amino acids from the cysteine to the phenylalanine. Just the 45-base CDR3 DNA is kept, in frame starting at base 1. Sequenced: PBMCs. This TCR derives from a woman in her forties in good health. Some clones in this sample may be carry-over from other donors' samples. Recombination linked TRBV5-1 to TRBJ2-5; the D gene remains uncertain. The DNA reads TGCGCCAGCAGCTTGGCAAGGGTTGGGCAAGAGACCCAGTACTTC. It encodes CASSLARVGQETQYF.